One and the same sample provided the 32 T cell receptor beta chains below, sequenced in a study of graft-versus-host responses after intestinal transplantation. The method was immunoSEQ multiplex PCR; TCRdb's version includes in-frame clones alone and lacks a portion of them. Of some 92,000 clones listed, roughly 92% were seen once; the top ten hold roughly 0.31%. These receptors lack a known antigen. The sequenced sample was unstimulated CD4+ T cells sorted from spleen or lymph node cells, obtained before intestinal transplant. These receptors came from a human donor who received an intestinal transplant.

This chain connects TRBV6-5 to TRBJ1-5; D not certain. The CDR3 is 14 amino acids. From germline, CDR1 is MNHEY and CDR2 SVGAGI. With 5 bases removed from V and 2 bases from J, the gap between germline ends came to 10 bases. The CDR3 DNA reads TGTGCCAGCAGTGCTGGGGATGGCAATCAGCCCCAGCATTTT. This translates into CASSAGDGNQPQHF.

The CDR3 DNA sequence: TGTGCCAGCGGGACTACAAGAGGGGAACTGTTTTTT. As protein: CASGTTRGELFF. The genes are TRBV9 and TRBJ1-4; D possibly corresponds to TRBD1 (5 bases). CDR3 length: 12 amino acids. CDR1 is SGDLS, CDR2 YYNGEE, per germline. V was trimmed by 7 bases and J by 12 bases, leaving 16 bases between them.

In DNA form, the CDR3 reads TGTGCCAGCAGTGCTGACCTCCCGAAGGGGCAGTTCTTC. This sequence encodes CASSADLPKGQFF. This sequence joins TRBV2 and TRBJ2-1; no clear D gene. The germline V gene has CDR1 SNHLY and CDR2 FYNNEI. The CDR3 is 13 amino acids. V dropped 4 bases and J dropped 12 bases, with 16 bases sitting between them.

This clone was observed once. This sequence joins TRBV18 and TRBJ2-3; possibly TRBD1 for D (5 bases). V lost 3 bases, J lost 0 bases, and 13 bases lay in between. The germline CDR1 and CDR2 sequences are KGHSH and LQKENI. The CDR3 consists of 16 residues. The chain's CDR3 is CASSPLGQISTDTQYF. The CDR3 DNA follows: TGTGCCAGCTCACCCCTTGGACAAATTAGCACAGATACGCAGTATTTT.

The V gene is TRBV2, the J gene TRBJ2-5; TRBD1 might be the D (5 bases). Germline CDR1 and CDR2: SNHLY and FYNNEI. The CDR3 loop spans 13 amino acids. V was trimmed by 4 bases and J by 5 bases, leaving 11 bases between them. CDR3 DNA sequence: TGTGCCAGCAGTGGCAGGGTCCCCGAGACCCAGTACTTC. Amino acid sequence: CASSGRVPETQYF.

The chain combines TRBV6-1 with TRBJ2-1, with D perhaps being TRBD1 or TRBD2 (6 bases each). V dropped 0 bases and J dropped 1 base, with 16 bases sitting between them. The CDR3 has 18 amino acids. Germline CDR1 is MNHNS and CDR2 is SASEGT. The CDR3 protein is CASSEALSRGGSYNEQFF. DNA for the CDR3: TGTGCCAGCAGTGAAGCGCTTTCGAGAGGGGGGTCCTACAATGAGCAGTTCTTC.

CDR3 sequence: CARTGYYNEQFF. CDR3 bases: TGTGCCAGAACAGGATACTACAATGAGCAGTTCTTC. This chain joins TRBV19 and TRBJ2-1, with D possibly matching TRBD1 (5 bases). This CDR3 comprises 12 residues. Germline V gene lookup returns CDR1 LNHDA and CDR2 SQIVND (reference sequence). V lost 9 bases, J lost 3 bases, and 9 bases lay in between.

This clone was seen only once. This chain joins TRBV25-1 and TRBJ1-2; tentative D call: TRBD1 (5 bases). The CDR3 is made up of 11 amino acids. CDR1 is MGHDK, CDR2 SYGVNS, per germline. Trimming cost V 3 bases and J 7 bases, with 6 bases left between them. Here the CDR3 DNA reads TGTGCCAGCAGTGACAGGGTTGGCTACACCTTC. Protein sequence: CASSDRVGYTF.

The chain links TRBV6-4 to TRBJ1-4; 9 bases are shared with TRBD1. Trimming removed 8 bases from V and 11 bases from J; junction bases left unmatched: 9. CDR1 is MRHNA, CDR2 SNTAGT, per germline. The CDR3 is 13 residues long. CDR3 nucleotide sequence: TGTGCCAGCCGGACAGGGGCCTCCGGGAAACTGTTTTTT. As protein: CASRTGASGKLFF.

V gene TRBV5-1 combines with J gene TRBJ2-3; D is possibly TRBD2 (5 bases). The V end lost 4 bases, the J end lost 0 bases, and 9 bases lay between the germline ends. In germline, CDR1 is SGHRS, CDR2 YFSETQ. The CDR3 spans 14 residues. The CDR3 DNA is TGCGCCAGCAGCACGGCGGGTAGCACAGATACGCAGTATTTT. Its protein product is CASSTAGSTDTQYF.

The DNA for the CDR3 is TGTGCCAGTAGTAGCCCCCCCGGTTTCGAGCAGTACTTC. This translates into CASSSPPGFEQYF. V usage is TRBV19 and J usage is TRBJ2-7; D unresolved. The CDR3 totals 13 residues. Trimming took 4 bases from V and 6 from J, leaving 13 bases between them. Germline V gene sequence: CDR1 LNHDA, CDR2 SQIVND (reference sequence).

The gene calls are TRBV30 and TRBJ2-1; D possibly uses TRBD1 or TRBD2 (5 bases each). Germline V gene data show CDR1 as GTSNPN and CDR2 as SVGIG (reference sequence). The V end was cut by 0 bases, the J end by 6 bases, with 18 bases between. This CDR3 contains 16 residues. CDR3 amino acids: CAWSVRWTPQGNEQFF. The CDR3 DNA reads TGTGCCTGGAGTGTGCGATGGACTCCCCAGGGCAATGAGCAGTTCTTC. The full variable domain, with the rest looked up from reference TRBV30 and TRBJ2-1, is SQTIHQWPATLVQPVGSPLSLECTVEGTSNPNLYWYRQAAGRGLQLLFYSVGIGQISSEVPQNLSASRPQDRQFILSSKKLLLSDSGFYLCAWSVRWTPQGNEQFFGPGTRLTVL.

The rearrangement joins TRBV21-1 to TRBJ1-1. TRBV21-1 is given as a pseudogene. The length of the CDR3 is 13 residues. The chain's CDR3 is CAIRGRMNTEAFF. CDR3 nucleotide sequence: TGTGCCATCAGGGGACGGATGAACACTGAAGCTTTCTTT.

The rearrangement uses TRBV30 and TRBJ1-6; TRBD1 matches 7 bases. Trimming took 2 bases from V and 8 from J; bases not matched to a gene: 3. Germline V gene sequence: CDR1 GTSNPN, CDR2 SVGIG (reference sequence). The CDR3 sequence is 13 residues long. The CDR3 sequence is CAWSRDSYSPLHF. The CDR3 nucleotides read TGTGCCTGGAGTCGGGACAGTTATTCACCCCTCCACTTT.

The rearrangement uses TRBV6-6 and TRBJ2-5, with TRBD1 matching 11 bases. V lost 4 bases to trimming and J lost 3 bases; unmatched junction nucleotides: 4. The CDR3 totals 15 residues. Per the germline V gene, CDR1 is MNHNY and CDR2 is SVGAGI (reference sequence). The CDR3 DNA reads TGTGCCAGCAGTTCCCGGGACAGGGGGAAAGAGACCCAGTACTTC. This gives the protein CASSSRDRGKETQYF.

The chain carries TRBV5-6 and TRBJ2-2; TRBD2 aligns across 7 bases. V dropped 3 bases and J dropped 5; count of bases not matched to a gene: 13. The germline V gene encodes CDR1 SGHDT and CDR2 YYEEEE. This CDR3 comprises 17 residues. CDR3 loop: CASSSKRRERVTGELFF. CDR3 nucleotides: TGTGCCAGCAGCTCCAAGAGGCGGGAGCGGGTGACCGGGGAGCTGTTTTTT.

The count of this clone is one. This chain uses TRBV9 with TRBJ1-2; 11 nucleotides match TRBD1. Germline V gives CDR1 SGDLS, CDR2 YYNGEE. The trim removed 3 bases at V and 3 bases at J, leaving 4 bases unmatched. The CDR3 loop spans 15 amino acids. CDR3 sequence: CASSAGQGAYYGYTF. The CDR3 DNA reads as TGTGCCAGCAGCGCCGGACAGGGGGCGTACTATGGCTACACCTTC.

The chain joins TRBV7-6 to TRBJ2-2, with a weak D call TRBD2 (8 bases). Germline values: CDR1 SGHVS, CDR2 FNYEAQ. V dropped 5 bases and J dropped 6 bases, with 34 bases sitting between them. The CDR3 length is 21 residues. CDR3 in DNA: TGTGCCAGCAGCCCCCACGCACGACAGGGACCAACCGGAGCGGGAGCCGGGGAGCTGTTTTTT. It specifies CASSPHARQGPTGAGAGELFF.

V and J are TRBV11-3 and TRBJ2-1; 13 bases line up with TRBD2. There are 16 residues in the CDR3. Germline V CDR1 and CDR2: SGHNT, YENEEA. The trim removed 3 bases at V and 8 bases at J, leaving 7 bases unmatched. The CDR3 spells CASSLAGTSGNYEQFF. The CDR3 DNA reads as TGTGCCAGCAGCTTGGCCGGGACTAGCGGGAACTATGAGCAGTTCTTC.

J is TRBJ1-1 and V is TRBV29-1, with D maybe TRBD1 (6 bases). Per the germline V gene, CDR1 is SQVTM and CDR2 is ANQGSEA. CDR3 size: 11 residues. V dropped 6 bases and J dropped 6 bases, with 11 bases sitting between them. The CDR3 nucleotides are TGCAGCGTGGGCAGGGGAGCTGAAGCTTTCTTT. Residues: CSVGRGAEAFF.

The chain employs TRBV4-2 and TRBJ1-4, with D maybe TRBD1 (5 bases). The CDR3 spans 17 residues. The V end lost 1 base, the J end lost 4 bases, and 16 bases lay between the germline ends. Germline V gene data show CDR1 as LGHNA and CDR2 as YNFKEQ. The CDR3 spells CASSQGGARAFNEKLFF. In DNA, the CDR3 is TGTGCCAGCAGCCAAGGTGGGGCGCGGGCGTTTAATGAAAAACTGTTTTTT.

The V and J genes are TRBV27 and TRBJ2-2; 13 nucleotides match TRBD2. This CDR3 region has 16 residues. V shed 5 bases and J 5 bases; nucleotides not matched to a gene: 5. The germline V gene encodes CDR1 MNHEY and CDR2 SMNVEV (reference sequence). CDR3 sequence reads: CASSRTGLAGTGELFF. The CDR3 DNA reads TGTGCCAGCAGTAGGACGGGACTAGCGGGAACCGGGGAGCTGTTTTTT.

The sample holds one count of this clone. The chain couples TRBV28 to TRBJ1-5; 8 nucleotides match TRBD1. The CDR3 extends over 16 amino acids. Germline V CDR1 and CDR2: MDHEN, SYDVKM. Losses at the gene ends were 3 bases for V and 0 bases for J; bases not matched to a gene: 4. The CDR3 sequence is CASSFRTGLSNQPQHF. The DNA for the CDR3 is TGTGCCAGCAGTTTTAGGACAGGGCTTAGCAATCAGCCCCAGCATTTT.

V gene TRBV5-8 combines with J gene TRBJ1-6; no reliable D call. Germline V gene sequence: CDR1 SGHTS, CDR2 YDEGEE. The CDR3 spans 14 residues. V was cut by 1 base and J by 10 bases, with 12 bases left in between. The CDR3 DNA is TGTGCCAGCAGCTTGATGTTGGGAAGGTCACCCCTCCACTTT. It is translated as CASSLMLGRSPLHF. The entire variable domain, with the rest obtained from reference TRBV5-8 and TRBJ1-6, is as follows: EAGVTQSPTHLIKTRGQQATLRCSPISGHTSVYWYQQALGLGLQFLLWYDEGEERNRGNFPPRFSGRQFPNYSSELNVNALELEDSALYLCASSLMLGRSPLHFGNGTRLTVT.

V gene TRBV27 combines with J gene TRBJ2-3; D unclear. The V end was cut by 5 bases, the J end by 4 bases, with 19 bases between. CDR1 is MNHEY, CDR2 SMNVEV, per germline (reference sequence). The CDR3 loop spans 16 amino acids. The DNA for the CDR3 is TGTGCCAGCAGTCTCCGGGTCCAAACCTCGGCAGATACGCAGTATTTT. Residues: CASSLRVQTSADTQYF.

The rearrangement joins TRBV30 to TRBJ1-5, with 7 bases lining up with TRBD1. Germline V CDR1 and CDR2: GTSNPN, SVGIG (reference sequence). With V trimmed by 4 bases and J by 0 bases, 3 bases remained unmatched. CDR3 length equals 14 residues. This chain's CDR3 is CAWTTGYSNQPQHF. The DNA for the CDR3 is TGTGCCTGGACGACAGGGTATAGCAATCAGCCCCAGCATTTT.

The chain employs TRBV19 and TRBJ2-6; no clear D gene. Trimming removed 1 base at V and 9 bases at J, with 7 bases between. The CDR3 runs 13 residues. Germline assignment: CDR1 LNHDA and CDR2 SQIVND (reference sequence). The CDR3 protein is CASSIGRLNVLTF. The CDR3 DNA sequence: TGTGCCAGTAGTATAGGGCGGCTCAACGTCCTGACTTTC.

This chain joins TRBV9 and TRBJ2-7; TRBD1 or TRBD2 may be the D gene (5 bases each). The CDR3 runs to 15 residues. Germline CDR1 SGDLS, CDR2 YYNGEE. Trimming shortened V by 0 bases and J by 2 bases, and 12 bases separated the two germline ends. The CDR3 DNA sequence: TGTGCCAGCAGCGTAGTAGAGGGGCCAACCTACGAGCAGTACTTC. Translated: CASSVVEGPTYEQYF.

V and J are TRBV15 and TRBJ2-2; D is possibly TRBD2 (6 bases). The CDR3 totals 16 residues. Trimming pared 4 bases from V and 0 bases from J, leaving 12 bases between. The germline V gene encodes CDR1 LNHNV and CDR2 YYDKDF (reference sequence). Here the CDR3 DNA reads TGTGCCACCAGCAAACGGAGGGTAGCGAACACCGGGGAGCTGTTTTTT. Its protein product is CATSKRRVANTGELFF.

The chain recombines TRBV7-2 with TRBJ1-2; D possibly corresponds to TRBD1 (6 bases). V lost 5 bases to trimming and J lost 3 bases, with 10 bases between them. Germline CDR1 reads SGHTA; CDR2 reads FQGNSA. The CDR3 loop spans 13 amino acids. The CDR3 bases are TGTGCCAGCAGCGGGGACATCGACTATGGCTACACCTTC. Residues: CASSGDIDYGYTF.

The chain uses TRBV30 and TRBJ2-3; D remains ambiguous. This CDR3 spans 11 amino acids. V lost 5 bases, J lost 6 bases, and 9 bases lay in between. Germline CDR1 GTSNPN, CDR2 SVGIG (reference sequence). Here the CDR3 reads CAWGPVDTQYF. The CDR3 DNA sequence: TGTGCCTGGGGCCCGGTGGATACGCAGTATTTT.

The chain employs TRBV19 and TRBJ2-1; possibly TRBD1 for D (5 bases). Germline-derived CDR1 and CDR2 are LNHDA and SQIVND (reference sequence). Trimming removed 3 bases at V and 0 bases at J, with 6 bases between. This CDR3 region has 14 residues. The CDR3 nucleotides read TGTGCCAGTAGTATGGACAACTCCTACAATGAGCAGTTCTTC. It specifies CASSMDNSYNEQFF.